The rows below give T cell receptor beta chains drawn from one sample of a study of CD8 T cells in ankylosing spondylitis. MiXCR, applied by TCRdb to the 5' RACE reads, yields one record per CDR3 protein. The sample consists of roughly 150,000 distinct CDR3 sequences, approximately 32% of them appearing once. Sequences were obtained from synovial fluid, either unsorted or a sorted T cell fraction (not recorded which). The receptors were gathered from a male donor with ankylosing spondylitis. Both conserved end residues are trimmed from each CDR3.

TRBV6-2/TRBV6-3 ASSYSGVLKVNQPQH
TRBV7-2 ASSQSTKETQY
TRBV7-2 ASSSGLAGTYEQY
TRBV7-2 ASSAAGTTNEKLF
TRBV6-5 ASSYDIWASYGYT
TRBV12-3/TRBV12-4 ASSLTDGRIYGYT
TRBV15 ATSRRGNEQF
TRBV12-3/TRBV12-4 TRSSQPGTGENTGELF
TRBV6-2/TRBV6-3 ASSYSIGNTGELF
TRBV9 ARGFFEGGSQETQY
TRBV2 ATGVPGGFRNEQF
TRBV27 ASTQTRGDNEQF
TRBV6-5 ASSYGRSNYGYT
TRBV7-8 ASSQGQALYLH
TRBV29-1 SVEDRRDTQY
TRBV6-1 ASRRIDRLNEKLF
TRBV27 VSSPNRGLAEAF
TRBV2 ASTTGGPGYT
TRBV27 ASRFQVTAGADTQY
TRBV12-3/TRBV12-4 ASRAGQGQKVAPLH
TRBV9 ASSAGQGALTIQETQY
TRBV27 ASSTRDRRIRHTDTQY